This T cell receptor (beta chain) was retrieved from a study of T cell changes during pregnancy in multiple sclerosis. Trimming took off 2 bases at V and 5 bases at J, with 8 bases between the two ends. The CDR3 runs 13 residues. Germline CDR1 SGHRS, CDR2 YFSETQ. Here immunoSEQ multiplex PCR was the method, and the copy in TCRdb shows in-frame clones only, minus some. The data show nearly 110,000 clones, more than 80% seen once. Sequencing was performed on peripheral blood, taken before pregnancy. The source of this sequence is a female donor with multiple sclerosis, enrolled in a pregnancy study. This chain joins TRBV5-1 and TRBJ1-5; tentatively, D is TRBD1 (6 bases). CDR3 sequence: CASSLGGDQPQHF. Written as DNA, the CDR3 is TGCGCCAGCAGCTTAGGGGGGGATCAGCCCCAGCATTTT.